This passage covers 9 T cell receptor beta chains from one sample sequenced in a study of cytomegalovirus exposure and HLA in healthy donors. The PCR had 60 Vbeta and 13 Jbeta primers. Data came from immunoSEQ multiplex PCR; TCRdb stores just in-frame clones and leaves some out. The table lists more than 95,000 clones, over 70% of them singletons. Sequencing was performed on PBMCs. All receptors come from a man aged 40-49 years in good health and CMV-seropositive.

The chain combines TRBV29-1 with TRBJ1-5, with D maybe TRBD1 (6 bases). Germline CDR1 is SQVTM and CDR2 is ANQGSEA. This CDR3 contains 14 residues. Trimming shortened V by 6 bases and J by 1 base, and 13 bases separated the two germline ends. The CDR3 DNA sequence: TGCAGCGTCGCCCAGGGGTTCAGCAATCAGCCCCAGCATTTT. Amino acids: CSVAQGFSNQPQHF.

The chain carries TRBV28 and TRBJ1-5, with no clear D. Per the germline V gene, CDR1 is MDHEN and CDR2 is SYDVKM. V lost 0 bases, J lost 9 bases, and 15 bases lay in between. This CDR3 is 15 amino acids long. The CDR3 DNA reads TGTGCCAGCAGTTTATGGAGGACCGGGGAGGGGCCCCAGCATTTT. Its protein is CASSLWRTGEGPQHF.

The chain links TRBV20-1 to TRBJ1-1; no definite D call. Germline V gene lookup returns CDR1 DFQATT and CDR2 SNEGSKA (reference sequence). The CDR3 extends over 10 amino acids. CDR3 region: CRPGRTEAFF. Here the CDR3 DNA reads TGCAGACCCGGGAGGACTGAAGCTTTCTTT.

This clone came up a few times. The chain carries TRBV28 and TRBJ2-1, with D possibly matching TRBD1 (5 bases). Trimming took off 2 bases at V and 7 bases at J, with 6 bases between the two ends. Germline CDR1 is MDHEN and CDR2 is SYDVKM. The CDR3 runs to 12 residues. The CDR3 loop reads CASSLRGNEQFF. The CDR3 coding sequence is TGTGCCAGCAGTTTAAGGGGAAATGAGCAGTTCTTC.

The rearrangement joins TRBV2 to TRBJ1-6; 7 positions agree with TRBD1. Germline values: CDR1 SNHLY, CDR2 FYNNEI. The V and J ends lost 6 bases and 9 bases, in that order; junction bases with no gene match: 8. The CDR3 sequence is 14 residues long. The CDR3 bases are TGTGCCAGCAGGTACAGGGGACTCGGTTCACCCCTCCACTTT. This gives the protein CASRYRGLGSPLHF.

The chain couples TRBV6-1 to TRBJ2-5; D is uncertain. This CDR3 has 12 amino acids. V was trimmed by 6 bases and J by 0 bases, leaving 5 bases between them. The germline V gene encodes CDR1 MNHNS and CDR2 SASEGT. The CDR3 DNA sequence: TGTGCCAGCAGCCAGTACCAAGAGACCCAGTACTTC. Its translation is CASSQYQETQYF.

This sequence joins TRBV5-4 and TRBJ2-7, with 8 bases matching TRBD1. The junction had 3 bases not matched to a gene; V was cut back by 3 bases and J by 4 bases. The V gene's germline CDR1 is SGHNT and CDR2 YYREEE (reference sequence). CDR3 length: 13 residues. CDR3 protein: CASSWTGSYEQYF. CDR3 coding DNA: TGTGCCAGCAGCTGGACAGGGAGTTACGAGCAGTACTTC.

This clone was seen once. The chain joins TRBV5-6 to TRBJ2-7, with 9 bases fitting TRBD2. Germline V gives CDR1 SGHDT, CDR2 YYEEEE. The V and J ends lost 3 bases and 6 bases, in that order; junction bases with no gene match: 10. The CDR3 length is 15 residues. The CDR3, as DNA: TGTGCCAGCAGCTCTGTCCCCAGCGGGGGGCTCGAGCAGTACTTC. Its protein is CASSSVPSGGLEQYF.

A few counts support this clone. The gene calls are TRBV2 and TRBJ1-2; 7 bases fit TRBD1. Germline-derived CDR1 and CDR2 are SNHLY and FYNNEI. The CDR3 has 13 amino acids. V shed 7 bases and J 4 bases; nucleotides not matched to a gene: 6. The CDR3 protein is CASTNRGVYGYTF. For the CDR3, the DNA is TGTGCCAGCACCAACAGGGGTGTCTATGGCTACACCTTC. The full variable domain, with the rest looked up from reference TRBV2 and TRBJ1-2, is EPEVTQTPSHQVTQMGQEVILRCVPISNHLYFYWYRQILGQKVEFLVSFYNNEISEKSEIFDDQFSVERPDGSNFTLKIRSTKLEDSAMYFCASTNRGVYGYTFGSGTRLTVV.